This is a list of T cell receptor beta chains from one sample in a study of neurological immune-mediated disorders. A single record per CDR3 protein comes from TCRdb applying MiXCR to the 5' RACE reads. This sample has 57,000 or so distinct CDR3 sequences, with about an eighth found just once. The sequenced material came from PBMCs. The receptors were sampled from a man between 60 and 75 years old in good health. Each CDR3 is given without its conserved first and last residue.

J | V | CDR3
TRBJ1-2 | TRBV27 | ASSLPGGNGYT
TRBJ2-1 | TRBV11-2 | ASSLELAGGEQF
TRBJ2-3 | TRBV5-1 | ASSIGTSGGVDTQY
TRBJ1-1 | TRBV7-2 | ASSKIGMTEAF
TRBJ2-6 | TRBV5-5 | ASSSGTAGLANVLT
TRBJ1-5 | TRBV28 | ASSLFRSAGLNNQPQH
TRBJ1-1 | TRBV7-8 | ASSPGTANTEAF
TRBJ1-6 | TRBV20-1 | SAKRTGVGSLH
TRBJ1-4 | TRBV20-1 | SVGRGEEKLF
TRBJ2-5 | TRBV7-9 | AISLGGGNKQETQY
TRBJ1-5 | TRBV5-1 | ASSLVGIGPQH
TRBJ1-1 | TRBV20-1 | SLTGGYEAF
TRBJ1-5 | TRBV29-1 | SVANGQGTQH
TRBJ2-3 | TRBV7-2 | ASSLFGGDTDTQY
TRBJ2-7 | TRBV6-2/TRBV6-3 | ASSTDREKAYEQY
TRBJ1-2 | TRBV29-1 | SVEDVRGFYGYT
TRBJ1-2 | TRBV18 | ASSPLGTGADSRRHGYT
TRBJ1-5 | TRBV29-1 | SVQTDSIDQPQH
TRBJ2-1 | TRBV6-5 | ASSYSAGSYNEQF
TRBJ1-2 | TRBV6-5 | ASSAGGGGYT
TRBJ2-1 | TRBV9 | ASSVAGGPYNEQF
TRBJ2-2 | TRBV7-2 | ASSLGLSLEIGELF
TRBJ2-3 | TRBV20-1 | SAPSGGSTDTQY
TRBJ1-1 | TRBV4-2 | ASSQDGTAAF
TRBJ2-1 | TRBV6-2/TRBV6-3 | ASSYSPIAGIHNEQF